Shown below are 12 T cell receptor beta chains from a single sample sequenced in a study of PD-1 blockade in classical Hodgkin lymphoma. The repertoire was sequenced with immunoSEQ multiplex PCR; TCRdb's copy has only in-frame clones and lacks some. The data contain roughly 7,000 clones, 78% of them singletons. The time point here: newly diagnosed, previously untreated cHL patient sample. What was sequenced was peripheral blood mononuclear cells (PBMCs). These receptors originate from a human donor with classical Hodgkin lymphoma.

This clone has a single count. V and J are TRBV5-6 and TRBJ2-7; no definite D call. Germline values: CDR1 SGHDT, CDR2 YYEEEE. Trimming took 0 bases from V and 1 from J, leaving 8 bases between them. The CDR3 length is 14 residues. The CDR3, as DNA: TGTGCCAGCAGCTTGGTAGCCAGATCCTACGAGCAGTACTTC. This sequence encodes CASSLVARSYEQYF. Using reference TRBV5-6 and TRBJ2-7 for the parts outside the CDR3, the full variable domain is DAGVTQSPTHLIKTRGQQVTLRCSPKSGHDTVSWYQQALGQGPQFIFQYYEEEERQRGNFPDRFSGHQFPNYSSELNVNALLLGDSALYLCASSLVARSYEQYFGPGTRLTVT.

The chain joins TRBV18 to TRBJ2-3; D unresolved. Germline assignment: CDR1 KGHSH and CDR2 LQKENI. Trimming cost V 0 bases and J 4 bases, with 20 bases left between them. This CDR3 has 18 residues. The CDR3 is CASSPPTLLSSAPDTQYF. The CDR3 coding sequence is TGTGCCAGCTCACCACCGACCCTACTGTCGAGCGCACCAGATACGCAGTATTTT.

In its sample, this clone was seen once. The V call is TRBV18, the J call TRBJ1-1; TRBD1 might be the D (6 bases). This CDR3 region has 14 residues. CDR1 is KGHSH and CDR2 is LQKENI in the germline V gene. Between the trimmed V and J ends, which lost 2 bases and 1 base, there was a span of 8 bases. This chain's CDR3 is CASSPWTENTEAFF. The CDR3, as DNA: TGTGCCAGCTCACCATGGACAGAGAACACTGAAGCTTTCTTT.

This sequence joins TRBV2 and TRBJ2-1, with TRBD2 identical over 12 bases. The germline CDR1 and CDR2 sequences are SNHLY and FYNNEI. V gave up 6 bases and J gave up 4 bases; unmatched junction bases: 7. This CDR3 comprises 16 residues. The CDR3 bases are TGTGCCAGCAGCCCTAGCGGGAGGGCGGGGTACAATGAGCAGTTCTTC. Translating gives CASSPSGRAGYNEQFF.

The DNA for the CDR3 is TGTGCCAGCAGTGAAGGATTCGGGGGTGGGGAATTTGAGCAGTTCTTC. Its protein is CASSEGFGGGEFEQFF. The chain carries TRBV2 and TRBJ2-1; D perhaps matches TRBD2 (6 bases). V was trimmed by 1 base and J by 9 bases, leaving 19 bases between them. Germline assignment: CDR1 SNHLY and CDR2 FYNNEI. The CDR3 totals 16 residues.

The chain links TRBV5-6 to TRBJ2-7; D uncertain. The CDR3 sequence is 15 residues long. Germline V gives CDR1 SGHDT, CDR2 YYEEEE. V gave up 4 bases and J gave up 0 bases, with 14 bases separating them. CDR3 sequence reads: CASSPAGRASYEQYF. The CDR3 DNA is TGTGCCAGCAGCCCTGCAGGAAGGGCCTCCTACGAGCAGTACTTC.

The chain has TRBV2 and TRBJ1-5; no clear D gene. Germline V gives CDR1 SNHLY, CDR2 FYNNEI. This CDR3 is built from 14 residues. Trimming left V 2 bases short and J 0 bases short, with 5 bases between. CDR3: CASSEQNSNQPQHF. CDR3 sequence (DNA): TGTGCCAGCAGTGAACAGAATAGCAATCAGCCCCAGCATTTT. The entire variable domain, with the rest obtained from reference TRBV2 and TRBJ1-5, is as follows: EPEVTQTPSHQVTQMGQEVILRCVPISNHLYFYWYRQILGQKVEFLVSFYNNEISEKSEIFDDQFSVERPDGSNFTLKIRSTKLEDSAMYFCASSEQNSNQPQHFGDGTRLSIL.

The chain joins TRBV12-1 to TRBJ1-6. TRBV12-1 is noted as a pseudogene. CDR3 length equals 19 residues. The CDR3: CASSFDEGGRTRANSPLHF. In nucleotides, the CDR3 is TGTGCCAGCAGCTTTGATGAGGGGGGGAGAACCCGGGCCAATTCACCCCTCCACTTT.

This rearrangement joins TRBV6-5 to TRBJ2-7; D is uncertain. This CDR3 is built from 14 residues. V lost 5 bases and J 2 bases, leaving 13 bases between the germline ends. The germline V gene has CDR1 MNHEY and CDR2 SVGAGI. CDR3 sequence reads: CASSTLPGTYEQYF. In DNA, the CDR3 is TGTGCCAGCAGTACCCTACCCGGTACCTACGAGCAGTACTTC.

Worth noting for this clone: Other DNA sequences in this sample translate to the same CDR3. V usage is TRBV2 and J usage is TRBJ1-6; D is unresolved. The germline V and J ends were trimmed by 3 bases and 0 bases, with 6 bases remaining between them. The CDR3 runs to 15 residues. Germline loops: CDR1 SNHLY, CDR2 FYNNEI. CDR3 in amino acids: CASSDESSYNSPLHF. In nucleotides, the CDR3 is TGTGCCAGCAGTGACGAGAGCTCCTATAATTCACCCCTCCACTTT.

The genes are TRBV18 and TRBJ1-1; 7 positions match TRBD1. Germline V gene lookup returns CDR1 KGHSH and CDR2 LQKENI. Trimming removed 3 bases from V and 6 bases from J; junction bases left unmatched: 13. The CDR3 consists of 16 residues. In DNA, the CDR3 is TGTGCCAGCTCACCGATAACGACAGGGACGACCTCTGAAGCTTTCTTT. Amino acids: CASSPITTGTTSEAFF.

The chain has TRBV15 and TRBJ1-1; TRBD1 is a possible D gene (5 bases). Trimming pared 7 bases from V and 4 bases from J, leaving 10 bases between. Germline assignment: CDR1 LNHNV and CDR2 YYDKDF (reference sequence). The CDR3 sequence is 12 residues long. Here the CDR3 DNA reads TGTGCCACCACCGACAGCGCCACTGAAGCTTTCTTT. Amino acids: CATTDSATEAFF.